This TCR beta chain was identified in a study of blood T cell repertoires in COVID-19. This clone appeared a single time. The CDR3 sequence is 14 residues long. V was shortened by 1 base and J by 6 bases, with 13 bases between the two germline ends. Germline CDR1 reads SGHKS; CDR2 reads YYEKEE (reference sequence). Profiling relied on immunoSEQ multiplex PCR, and the TCRdb table lists in-frame clones only, not all of them. Of over 85,000 clones in the sample, about 91% are singletons; the top ten hold 2% to 2.5%. This chain joins TRBV5-5 and TRBJ1-1; D uncertain. The TCR was taken from a human donor with active COVID-19. The donor label of this sample is uncertain. Sequencing was performed on peripheral blood. In DNA, the CDR3 is TGTGCCAGCAGCTTGTTTTCGGAGGGCGCTGAAGCTTTCTTT. Its protein product is CASSLFSEGAEAFF.